Following are 28 T cell receptor beta chains from one sample sequenced in a study of blood T cell repertoires in COVID-19. Data came from immunoSEQ multiplex PCR; TCRdb stores just in-frame clones and leaves some out. Among fewer than 400,000 clones listed, more than 90% were seen once. Input material: PBMCs or T cells enriched from blood (not recorded which). The receptors here all came from a woman aged 25 to 39 who had recovered from COVID-19.

The V and J genes are TRBV28 and TRBJ2-2, with D possibly matching TRBD1 (5 bases). V gave up 7 bases and J gave up 3 bases, with 12 bases separating them. The CDR3 loop spans 14 amino acids. Germline assignment: CDR1 MDHEN and CDR2 SYDVKM. The CDR3 nucleotides are TGTGCCAGCATTTCGCAGGGCGACACCGGGGAGCTGTTTTTT. This sequence encodes CASISQGDTGELFF.

The chain links TRBV18 to TRBJ2-2; 9 positions match TRBD1. J gave up 3 bases and V 4 bases, and 9 bases lay outside the gene matches. Germline V lookup: CDR1 KGHSH, CDR2 LQKENI. The CDR3 is made up of 17 amino acids. The CDR3 sequence is CASSRGTGQRYTGELFF. The CDR3 bases are TGTGCCAGCTCACGGGGGACAGGGCAAAGATACACCGGGGAGCTGTTTTTT. Full variable domain (rest looked up from reference TRBV18 and TRBJ2-2): NAGVMQNPRHLVRRRGQEARLRCSPMKGHSHVYWYRQLPEEGLKFMVYLQKENIIDESGMPKERFSAEFPKEGPSILRIQQVVRGDSAAYFCASSRGTGQRYTGELFFGEGSRLTVL.

The rearrangement joins TRBV30 to TRBJ2-5, with 8 nucleotides matching TRBD2. V trimming: 3 bases; J trimming: 3 bases; junction bases outside the gene matches: 3. The germline gives CDR1 GTSNPN, CDR2 SVGIG (reference sequence). The CDR3 runs to 13 residues. CDR3 nucleotides: TGTGCCTGGAGCACGGGACTAGAAGAGACCCAGTACTTC. Translated: CAWSTGLEETQYF.

The V and J genes are TRBV4-1 and TRBJ2-7; D gene uncertain. Per the germline V gene, CDR1 is MGHRA and CDR2 is YSYEKL. This CDR3 contains 11 residues. CDR3 bases: TGCGCTTCAGGTTCCGCCTACGAGCAGTACTTC. It yields the protein CASGSAYEQYF.

The genes are TRBV28 and TRBJ2-3; the D gene is possibly TRBD2 (6 bases). Between the trimmed V and J ends, which lost 7 bases and 0 bases, there was a span of 14 bases. CDR1 MDHEN and CDR2 SYDVKM come from the germline V gene. This CDR3 spans 15 amino acids. CDR3 bases: TGTGCCAGCACTCGTGTGGGGGGAAGCACAGATACGCAGTATTTT. It is translated as CASTRVGGSTDTQYF.

The chain links TRBV4-1 to TRBJ2-7; 14 nucleotides match TRBD2. The germline gives CDR1 MGHRA, CDR2 YSYEKL. The CDR3 has 16 residues. With V trimmed by 1 base and J by 7 bases, 6 bases remained unmatched. For the CDR3, the DNA is TGCGCCAGCAGCCAAGTTCCGGGACTAGCGGGAGTTGAGCAGTACTTC. Amino acid sequence: CASSQVPGLAGVEQYF.

This clone was picked up one time. The chain joins TRBV6-5 to TRBJ1-5; D might be TRBD1 (6 bases). The germline CDR1 and CDR2 sequences are MNHEY and SVGAGI. Trimming pared 8 bases from V and 5 bases from J, leaving 16 bases between. This CDR3 contains 14 residues. The CDR3 region has the DNA TGTGCCAGCTCCATTACAGGGAGTGATCAGCCCCAGCATTTT. Encoded protein: CASSITGSDQPQHF.

V is TRBV28 and J is TRBJ2-7; TRBD2 matches 13 bases. Germline lookup yields CDR1 MDHEN and CDR2 SYDVKM. The CDR3 has 17 residues. The V segment lost 6 bases and the J segment 2 bases; nucleotides outside the gene matches: 10. The CDR3 spells CASRYRTSGSRAYEQYF. The DNA of the CDR3 is TGTGCCAGCAGGTACAGGACTAGCGGGAGTAGGGCCTACGAGCAGTACTTC.

V is TRBV2 and J is TRBJ1-4, with D tentatively TRBD1 (5 bases). Germline CDR1 reads SNHLY; CDR2 reads FYNNEI. Trimming took 6 bases from V and 3 from J, leaving 11 bases between them. This CDR3 contains 14 residues. The CDR3 reads CASSRGGANEKLFF. DNA of the CDR3: TGTGCCAGCAGCCGCGGAGGGGCTAATGAAAAACTGTTTTTT.

The rearrangement uses TRBV4-2 and TRBJ2-3; 12 bases match TRBD2. The length of the CDR3 is 16 residues. Germline trimming cut 6 bases from V and 4 bases from J; bases unmatched to any gene: 8. From germline, CDR1 is LGHNA and CDR2 YNFKEQ. The CDR3 region has the DNA TGTGCCAGCAGTCACGCTAGCGGGGGGGCCTCAGATACGCAGTATTTT. It encodes CASSHASGGASDTQYF.

The rearrangement links TRBV7-3 to TRBJ2-2; D is unresolved. The CDR3 length is 13 residues. Germline values: CDR1 SGHTA, CDR2 FQGTGA. V lost 1 base to trimming and J lost 6 bases, with 6 bases between them. DNA for the CDR3: TGTGCCAGCAGCTTAAATCGGTCCGGGGAGCTGTTTTTT. Its translation is CASSLNRSGELFF.

V and J are TRBV7-2 and TRBJ2-7; 7 bases line up with TRBD1. V trimming: 4 bases; J trimming: 1 base; junction bases outside the gene matches: 4. CDR1 is SGHTA, CDR2 FQGNSA, per germline. CDR3 length: 14 residues. The CDR3 nucleotides are TGTGCCAGCAGCTCCCGACAGGGTTCCTACGAGCAGTACTTC. Encoded protein: CASSSRQGSYEQYF.

This clone was picked up a small number of times. V is TRBV7-9 and J is TRBJ1-3; D uncertain. Trimming took off 5 bases at V and 0 bases at J, with 11 bases between the two ends. Germline-derived CDR1 and CDR2 are SEHNR and FQNEAQ (reference sequence). This CDR3 region has 15 residues. CDR3 coding DNA: TGTGCCAGCAGCGCGGACTTCTACTCTGGAAACACCATATATTTT. Translated, it gives CASSADFYSGNTIYF.

The rearrangement joins TRBV5-1 to TRBJ2-7, with a possible D match to TRBD1 (6 bases). CDR1 is SGHRS and CDR2 is YFSETQ in the germline V gene. CDR3 length: 17 amino acids. V was cut by 0 bases and J by 6 bases, with 22 bases left in between. CDR3 DNA: TGCGCCAGCAGCTTGGACAGGGCATACCCAGAGCGAGGCGAGCAGTACTTC. The encoded protein is CASSLDRAYPERGEQYF. Full variable domain (outside the CDR3, taken from reference TRBV5-1 and TRBJ2-7): KAGVTQTPRYLIKTRGQQVTLSCSPISGHRSVSWYQQTPGQGLQFLFEYFSETQRNKGNFPGRFSGRQFSNSRSEMNVSTLELGDSALYLCASSLDRAYPERGEQYFGPGTRLTVT.

The chain joins TRBV15 to TRBJ1-3; no firm D call. Looked up from germline, CDR1 is LNHNV and CDR2 is YYDKDF (reference sequence). The CDR3 runs 17 residues. V was cut by 1 base and J by 4 bases, with 17 bases left in between. The chain's CDR3 is CATSRVRGQAGGNTIYF. In nucleotides, the CDR3 is TGTGCCACCAGCAGAGTCCGTGGGCAGGCAGGAGGAAACACCATATATTTT.

The chain carries TRBV9 and TRBJ1-2, with D perhaps TRBD1 (5 bases). The CDR3 has 14 amino acids. Trimming pared 4 bases from V and 8 bases from J, leaving 18 bases between. Germline lookup yields CDR1 SGDLS and CDR2 YYNGEE. The CDR3 region has the DNA TGTGCCAGCAGCCCCGGGACTGCCCCGAGGGGCTACACCTTC. It translates to CASSPGTAPRGYTF.

This chain joins TRBV5-8 and TRBJ2-7, with TRBD2 matching 7 bases. The V segment lost 7 bases and the J segment 12 bases; nucleotides outside the gene matches: 13. The CDR3 contains 12 residues. Germline values: CDR1 SGHTS, CDR2 YDEGEE. This CDR3 reads CASRQPGGTPYF. The CDR3, as DNA: TGTGCCAGCCGCCAACCCGGGGGGACCCCGTACTTC.

The chain carries TRBV7-9 and TRBJ2-5; weak D call: TRBD1 (5 bases). This CDR3 has 15 residues. V lost 3 bases to trimming and J lost 4 bases, with 15 bases between them. Per the germline V gene, CDR1 is SEHNR and CDR2 is FQNEAQ (reference sequence). The CDR3 region has the DNA TGTGCCAGCAGCTTCGGCCAGGGCTTGAGAGAGACCCAGTACTTC. This gives the protein CASSFGQGLRETQYF.

This chain links TRBV19 with TRBJ1-1, with D unclear. V lost 8 bases to trimming and J lost 2 bases, with 15 bases between them. CDR3 size: 14 residues. CDR1 and CDR2 (germline): LNHDA, SQIVND (reference sequence). CDR3 nucleotides: TGTGCCAGTTCAGTGGGTGCAGGAAACACTGAAGCTTTCTTT. Translating gives CASSVGAGNTEAFF.

J is TRBJ2-5 and V is TRBV7-8, with a possible D match to TRBD2 (5 bases). From germline, CDR1 is SGHVS and CDR2 FQNEAQ. There are 15 residues in the CDR3. Trimming cost V 5 bases and J 2 bases, with 15 bases left between them. The CDR3 DNA reads as TGTGCCAGCAGCCCCGTCAACGGGATTCAAGAGACCCAGTACTTC. It encodes CASSPVNGIQETQYF.

The CDR3 spells CASSTRGGQPQHF. CDR3 DNA: TGCGCCAGCAGCACACGGGGTGGCCAGCCCCAGCATTTT. The rearrangement joins TRBV5-1 to TRBJ1-5; D uncertain. The CDR3 loop spans 13 amino acids. In germline, CDR1 is SGHRS, CDR2 YFSETQ. The V and J ends lost 4 bases and 7 bases respectively, with 12 bases between them.

The V gene is TRBV3-1 (or the pseudogene TRBV3-2), the J gene TRBJ2-2; 10 bases map to TRBD2. Germline CDR1 LGHDT, CDR2 YNNKEL (reference sequence). V was pared by 1 base and J by 7 bases, with 6 bases of the junction left unmatched. This CDR3 has 16 amino acids. CDR3 residues: CASSQGLAGVLGELFF. In DNA form, the CDR3 reads TGTGCCAGCAGCCAAGGTCTAGCGGGAGTTCTCGGGGAGCTGTTTTTT.

The chain combines TRBV7-2 with TRBJ1-2; tentatively, D is TRBD1 (6 bases). Germline-derived CDR1 and CDR2 are SGHTA and FQGNSA. Trimming shortened V by 1 base and J by 8 bases, and 14 bases separated the two germline ends. The CDR3 is 14 amino acids. The CDR3 DNA sequence: TGTGCCAGCAGCTTAGTTGGGGGGGCGGACGGCTACACCTTC. The encoded protein is CASSLVGGADGYTF.

The rearrangement uses TRBV28 and TRBJ1-1; D not certain. This CDR3 has 13 amino acids. Trimming stripped 4 bases from V and 1 base from J, with 7 bases between. CDR1 and CDR2 from the germline V gene are MDHEN and SYDVKM. The CDR3 loop is CASSSYRNTEAFF. DNA of the CDR3: TGTGCCAGCAGTTCCTACAGGAACACTGAAGCTTTCTTT.

This clone appeared a few times. V usage is TRBV4-1 and J usage is TRBJ1-4; 7 nucleotides line up with TRBD1. The CDR3 is 14 residues long. V shed 8 bases and J 5 bases; nucleotides not matched to a gene: 8. Germline CDR1 is MGHRA and CDR2 is YSYEKL. The CDR3 bases are TGCGCCAGCGTAAAACAGGGGCGAAATGAAAAACTGTTTTTT. Translated: CASVKQGRNEKLFF.

In this sample, this clone turned up once. The J gene is TRBJ2-1, the V gene TRBV11-3, with a possible D match to TRBD2 (5 bases). Germline CDR1 is SGHNT and CDR2 is YENEEA. This CDR3 comprises 13 residues. The V end lost 6 bases, the J end lost 10 bases, and 16 bases lay between the germline ends. CDR3 residues: CASRSLLGGEQFF. CDR3 DNA: TGTGCCAGCAGGTCCCTACTAGGAGGCGAGCAGTTCTTC.

The genes are TRBV7-9 and TRBJ1-5; tentatively, D is TRBD1 (6 bases). V was pared by 5 bases and J by 7 bases, with 9 bases between. This CDR3 region has 12 residues. In germline, CDR1 is SEHNR, CDR2 FQNEAQ (reference sequence). The CDR3 bases are TGTGCCAGCAGCAAACAGGGACAGCCCCAGCATTTT. It codes for CASSKQGQPQHF.

The genes are TRBV11-1 and TRBJ2-1; D might be TRBD2 (5 bases). Germline V gives CDR1 SGHAT, CDR2 FQDESV (reference sequence). This CDR3 is 16 amino acids long. The ends were cut back, 5 bases at V and 0 bases at J, with 14 bases in the middle. DNA of the CDR3: TGTGCCAGCAGCGGGAACGGGGAGAGCTCCTACAATGAGCAGTTCTTC. Its protein product is CASSGNGESSYNEQFF.